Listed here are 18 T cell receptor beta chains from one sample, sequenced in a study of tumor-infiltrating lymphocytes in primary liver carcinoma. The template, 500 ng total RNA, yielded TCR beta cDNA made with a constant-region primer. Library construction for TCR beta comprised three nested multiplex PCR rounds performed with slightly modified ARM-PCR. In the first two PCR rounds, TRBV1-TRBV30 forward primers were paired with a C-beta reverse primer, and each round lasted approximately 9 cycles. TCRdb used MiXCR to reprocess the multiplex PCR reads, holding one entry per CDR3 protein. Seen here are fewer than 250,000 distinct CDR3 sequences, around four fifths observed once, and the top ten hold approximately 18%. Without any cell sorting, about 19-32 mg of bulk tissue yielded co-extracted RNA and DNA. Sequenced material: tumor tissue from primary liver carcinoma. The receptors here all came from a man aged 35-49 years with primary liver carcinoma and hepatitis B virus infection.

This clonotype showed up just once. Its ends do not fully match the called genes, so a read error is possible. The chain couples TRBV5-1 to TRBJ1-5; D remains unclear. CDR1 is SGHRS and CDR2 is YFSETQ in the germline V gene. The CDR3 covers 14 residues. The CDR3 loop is CARSLDAGNKPQHF. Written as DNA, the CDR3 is TGCGCCAGGAGCTTGGACGCGGGGAATAAGCCCCAGCATTTT.

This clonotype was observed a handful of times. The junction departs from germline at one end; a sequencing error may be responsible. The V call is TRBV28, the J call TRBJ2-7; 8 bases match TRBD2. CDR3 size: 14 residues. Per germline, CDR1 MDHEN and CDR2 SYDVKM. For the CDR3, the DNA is TGTGCTAGCAGTCGGGGGGGACTACATTACGAGCAGTGCTTC. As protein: CASSRGGLHYEQCF. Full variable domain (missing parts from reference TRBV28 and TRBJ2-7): DVKVTQSSRYLVKRTGEKVFLECVQDMDHENMFWYRQDPGLGLRLIYFSYDVKMKEKGDIPEGYSVSREKKERFSLILESASTNQTSMYLCASSRGGLHYEQCFGPGTRLTVT.

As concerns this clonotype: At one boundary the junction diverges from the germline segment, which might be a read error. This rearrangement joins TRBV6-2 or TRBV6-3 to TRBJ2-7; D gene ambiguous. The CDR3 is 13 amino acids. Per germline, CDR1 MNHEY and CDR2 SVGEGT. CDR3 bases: TGTGCCAGCAGTTTCAACAGCTCCTATGAGCAGTACTTC. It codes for CASSFNSSYEQYF.

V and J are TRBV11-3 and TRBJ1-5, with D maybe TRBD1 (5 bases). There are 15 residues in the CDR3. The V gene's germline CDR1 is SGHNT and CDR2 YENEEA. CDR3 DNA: TGTACCAACAGCTTAGATCTGGGGGTGGATCAGCCCCAGCATTTT. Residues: CTNSLDLGVDQPQHF.

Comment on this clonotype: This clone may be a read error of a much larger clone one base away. This CDR3 is CASSLTGGTEAFF. In nucleotides, the CDR3 is TGTGCCAGCAGTCTGACAGGGGGAACTGAAGCTTTCTTT. The chain recombines TRBV6-6 with TRBJ1-1; 9 bases match TRBD1. Germline V gene sequence: CDR1 MNHNY, CDR2 SVGAGI (reference sequence). The length of the CDR3 is 13 residues. The trim removed 5 bases at V and 5 bases at J, leaving 3 bases unmatched.

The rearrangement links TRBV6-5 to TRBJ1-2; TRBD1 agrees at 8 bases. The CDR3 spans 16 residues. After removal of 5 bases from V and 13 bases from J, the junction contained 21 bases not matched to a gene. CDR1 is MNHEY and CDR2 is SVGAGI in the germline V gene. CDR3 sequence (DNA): TGTGCCAGCAGTCGCAAACAAGGACAGGGTGTTTTGGCCTGCACCTTC. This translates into CASSRKQGQGVLACTF.

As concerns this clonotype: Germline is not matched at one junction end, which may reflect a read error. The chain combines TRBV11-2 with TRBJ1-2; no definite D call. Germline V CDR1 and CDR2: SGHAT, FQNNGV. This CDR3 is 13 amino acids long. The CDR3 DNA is TGTGCCAGTACCGACACCTTTAGCTATGACTACACCTTC. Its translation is CASTDTFSYDYTF.

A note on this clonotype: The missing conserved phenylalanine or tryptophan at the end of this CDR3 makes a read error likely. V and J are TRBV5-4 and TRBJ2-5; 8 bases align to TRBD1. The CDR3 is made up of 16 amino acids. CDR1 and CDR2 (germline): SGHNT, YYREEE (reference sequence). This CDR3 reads CASSGTTGGRMESQYV. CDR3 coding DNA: TGTGCCAGCAGCGGAACCACAGGGGGGAGGATGGAGAGCCAGTACGTC.

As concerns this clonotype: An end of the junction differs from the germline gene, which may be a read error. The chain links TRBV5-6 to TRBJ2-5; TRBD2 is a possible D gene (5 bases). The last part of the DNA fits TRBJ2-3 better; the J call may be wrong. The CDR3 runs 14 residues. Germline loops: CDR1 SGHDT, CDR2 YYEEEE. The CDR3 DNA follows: TGTGTCAGCAGCTTGGAGGATAGCCAAGAGACCCAGTATTTT. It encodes CVSSLEDSQETQYF.

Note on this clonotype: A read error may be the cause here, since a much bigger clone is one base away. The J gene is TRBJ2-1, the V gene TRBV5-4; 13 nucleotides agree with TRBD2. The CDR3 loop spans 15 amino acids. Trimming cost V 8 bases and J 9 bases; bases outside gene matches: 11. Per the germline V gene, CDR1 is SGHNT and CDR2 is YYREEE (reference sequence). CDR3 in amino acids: CARSHGTSGNIEQFF. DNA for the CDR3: TGTGCCAGAAGCCACGGGACTAGCGGGAATATTGAGCAGTTCTTC. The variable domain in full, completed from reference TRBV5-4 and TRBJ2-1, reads ETGVTQSPTHLIKTRGQQVTLRCSSQSGHNTVSWYQQALGQGPQFIFQYYREEENGRGNFPPRFSGLQFPNYSSELNVNALELDDSALYLCARSHGTSGNIEQFFGPGTRLTVL.

CDR3 residues: CASSPSGLVGGAPLYEQYF. CDR3 DNA: TGCGCCAGCAGCCCGTCGGGGCTAGTGGGAGGTGCTCCTCTCTATGAGCAGTACTTC. The chain links TRBV4-1 to TRBJ2-7; TRBD2 is a possible D gene (6 bases). CDR1 is MGHRA and CDR2 is YSYEKL in the germline V gene. CDR3 length: 19 residues. Between the trimmed V and J ends, which lost 4 bases and 7 bases, there was a span of 32 bases.

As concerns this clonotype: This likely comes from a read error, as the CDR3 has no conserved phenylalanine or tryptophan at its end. The CDR3: CAWSVFGTGTIQYL. CDR3 in DNA: TGTGCCTGGAGTGTATTCGGGACAGGAACCATTCAGTACTTA. This sequence joins TRBV30 and TRBJ2-4; 8 positions match TRBD1. The V gene's germline CDR1 is GTSNPN and CDR2 SVGIG (reference sequence). CDR3 size: 14 residues. The V segment lost 0 bases and the J segment 9 bases; nucleotides outside the gene matches: 7.

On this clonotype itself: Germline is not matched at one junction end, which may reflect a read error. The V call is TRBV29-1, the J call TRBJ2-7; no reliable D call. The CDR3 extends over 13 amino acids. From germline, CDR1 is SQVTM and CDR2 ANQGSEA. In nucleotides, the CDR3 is TGCAGCGTTGAACAGGACGATTCCTACGAGCAATACTTC. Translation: CSVEQDDSYEQYF.

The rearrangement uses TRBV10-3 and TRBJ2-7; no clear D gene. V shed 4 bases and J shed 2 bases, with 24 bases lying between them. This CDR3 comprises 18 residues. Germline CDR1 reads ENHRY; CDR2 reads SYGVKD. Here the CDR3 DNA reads TGTGCCATCAGTGGGTCGGTCCAGTCGGTCCGTAGAGCCTACGAGCAGTACTTC. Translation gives CAISGSVQSVRRAYEQYF.

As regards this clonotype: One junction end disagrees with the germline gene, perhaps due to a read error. CDR3 DNA: TGCATCGTTAATGATGGCACTGGACAGGGCAAATCCCCTTTCACAGATACGCAGTATTTT. Amino acid sequence: CIVNDGTGQGKSPFTDTQYF. The rearrangement joins TRBV29-1 to TRBJ2-3; 8 positions match TRBD1. The germline gives CDR1 SQVTM, CDR2 ANQGSEA. The CDR3 has 20 residues.

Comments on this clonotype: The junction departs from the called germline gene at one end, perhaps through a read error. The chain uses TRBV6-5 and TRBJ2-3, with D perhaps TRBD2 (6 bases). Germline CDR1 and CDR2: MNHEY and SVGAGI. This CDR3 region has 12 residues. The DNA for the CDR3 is TGTGCCAGCAGTAGGGGCGCGGGGCCACAGTTTTTT. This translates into CASSRGAGPQFF.

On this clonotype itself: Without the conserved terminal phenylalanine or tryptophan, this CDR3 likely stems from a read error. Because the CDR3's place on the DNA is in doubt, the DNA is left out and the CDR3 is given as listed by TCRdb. The CDR3 sequence is CASSFDERTGELLL. This chain joins TRBV5-4 and TRBJ2-2. The CDR3 sequence runs 14 residues, both termini included. Germline V gives CDR1 SGHNT, CDR2 YYREEE (reference sequence).

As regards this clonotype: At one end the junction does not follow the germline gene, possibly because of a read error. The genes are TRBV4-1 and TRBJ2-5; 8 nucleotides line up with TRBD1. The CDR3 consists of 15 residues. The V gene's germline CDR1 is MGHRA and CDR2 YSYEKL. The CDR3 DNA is TGCGTCAGCGGCCCTGAGGACAGGGAGTACGAGACCCAGTACTTC. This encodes CVSGPEDREYETQYF.